The 32 T cell receptor beta chains presented below share a single source sample, sequenced in a study of cytomegalovirus exposure and HLA in healthy donors listed by TCRdb under 2017. The protocol used for the library was the immunoSEQ multiplex PCR assay. TCRdb limited this immuneACCESS table to in-frame rearrangements with V and J called. A share of clones is missing; checked studies link under half to unresolved V genes, and the rest is unexplained. This sample holds about 58,000 clones; around 90% were observed only once. The ten top clones hold 1% to 1.2% of the sample. The sequencing sample was made of PBMCs. The receptor source for this set is a man younger than 35 in good health and CMV-seronegative.

The V gene is TRBV27, the J gene TRBJ2-5; maybe TRBD2 (6 bases). Trimming took 0 bases from V and 5 from J, leaving 10 bases between them. The CDR3 spans 14 residues. CDR1 is MNHEY and CDR2 is SMNVEV in the germline V gene (reference sequence). CDR3 DNA sequence: TGTGCCAGCAGTTTATCGACTAGGGGTGAGACCCAGTACTTC. It encodes CASSLSTRGETQYF.

This clone was found once. The chain employs TRBV18 and TRBJ2-2, with TRBD2 matching 7 bases. Germline CDR1 is KGHSH and CDR2 is LQKENI. Trimming removed 3 bases from V and 5 bases from J; junction bases left unmatched: 6. CDR3 length equals 15 residues. The CDR3 nucleotides are TGTGCCAGCTCACCGGGGGACTATAGTACCGGGGAGCTGTTTTTT. Encoded protein: CASSPGDYSTGELFF.

This chain uses TRBV4-1 with TRBJ2-1; a weak D match, TRBD2 (6 bases). Per germline, CDR1 MGHRA and CDR2 YSYEKL. Trimming removed 4 bases from V and 10 bases from J, with 14 bases in between. The CDR3 runs 13 residues. In DNA, the CDR3 is TGCGCCAGCAGCCCTCGGGACTTCCTAGAGCAGTTCTTC. Translating gives CASSPRDFLEQFF.

The CDR3 protein is CASRPGQAFYEQYF. DNA for the CDR3: TGTGCCAGCAGGCCGGGACAAGCCTTCTACGAGCAGTACTTC. The chain joins TRBV27 to TRBJ2-7; possibly TRBD1 for D (6 bases). The germline V and J ends were trimmed by 6 bases and 3 bases, with 15 bases remaining between them. Germline assignment: CDR1 MNHEY and CDR2 SMNVEV (reference sequence). The CDR3 is 14 amino acids.

The chain combines TRBV28 with TRBJ2-3, with a weak D call TRBD2 (6 bases). V was clipped by 6 bases and J by 8 bases, with 18 bases between them. This CDR3 contains 14 residues. Germline-derived CDR1 and CDR2 are MDHEN and SYDVKM. CDR3 protein: CASSPWGAGGTQYF. CDR3 DNA sequence: TGTGCCAGCAGCCCATGGGGAGCCGGGGGTACGCAGTATTTT.

The chain is built from TRBV6-5 and TRBJ2-1, with D possibly being TRBD1 (6 bases). This CDR3 is 14 amino acids long. V was cut by 4 bases and J by 5 bases, with 12 bases left in between. Germline V gives CDR1 MNHEY, CDR2 SVGAGI. CDR3 nucleotide sequence: TGTGCCAGCAGTTCGACAGGATACGACAATGAGCAGTTCTTC. Translating gives CASSSTGYDNEQFF.

The rearrangement joins TRBV20-1 to TRBJ2-1; 10 bases are shared with TRBD2. J gave up 10 bases and V 6 bases, and 3 bases lay outside the gene matches. There are 11 residues in the CDR3. The germline CDR1 and CDR2 sequences are DFQATT and SNEGSKA (reference sequence). The CDR3 DNA sequence: TGCAGTGCATTACTAGCGGGAGAGCAGTTCTTC. Translating gives CSALLAGEQFF.

This sequence joins TRBV13 and TRBJ1-1, with 8 bases aligning to TRBD1. The length of the CDR3 is 17 residues. V shed 0 bases and J 7 bases; nucleotides not matched to a gene: 13. The germline V gene encodes CDR1 PRHDT and CDR2 FYEKMQ (reference sequence). CDR3 protein: CASSLGLRLQGGGEAFF. Here the CDR3 DNA reads TGTGCCAGCAGCTTAGGCCTACGCTTACAGGGGGGTGGTGAAGCTTTCTTT.

The rearrangement uses TRBV7-9 and TRBJ2-5; the D is unclear. The CDR3 is made up of 15 amino acids. Germline CDR1 reads SEHNR; CDR2 reads FQNEAQ (reference sequence). The V end lost 2 bases, the J end lost 5 bases, and 15 bases lay between the germline ends. CDR3 DNA: TGTGCCAGCAGCTTAAGAACGGGTCTCGGGGAGACCCAGTACTTC. It is translated as CASSLRTGLGETQYF.

This chain connects TRBV6-5 to TRBJ1-2; D uncertain. V gave up 0 bases and J gave up 5 bases, with 10 bases separating them. CDR1 and CDR2 from the germline V gene are MNHEY and SVGAGI. The CDR3 length is 14 residues. The CDR3: CASSYSKELYGYTF. CDR3 DNA sequence: TGTGCCAGCAGTTACTCAAAGGAACTATATGGCTACACCTTC.

J is TRBJ2-7 and V is TRBV15; 7 bases are a match to TRBD1. This CDR3 is 17 amino acids long. V dropped 0 bases and J dropped 4; count of bases not matched to a gene: 12. Germline V gene data show CDR1 as LNHNV and CDR2 as YYDKDF (reference sequence). The CDR3 bases are TGTGCCACCAGCAGAGATACCCACCCGGGACAGCGATACGAGCAGTACTTC. This gives the protein CATSRDTHPGQRYEQYF.

The chain is built from TRBV9 and TRBJ2-3; 8 bases map to TRBD2. From germline, CDR1 is SGDLS and CDR2 YYNGEE. This CDR3 comprises 15 residues. The trim removed 3 bases at V and 0 bases at J, leaving 3 bases unmatched. The CDR3 nucleotides read TGTGCCAGCAGCGGATCTAGCGGGAGCACAGATACGCAGTATTTT. It yields the protein CASSGSSGSTDTQYF.

This clone was observed once. The chain has TRBV6-4 and TRBJ2-3; 8 bases map to TRBD2. Trimming took 1 base from V and 2 from J; bases not matched to a gene: 5. Germline-derived CDR1 and CDR2 are MRHNA and SNTAGT. The CDR3 covers 16 residues. CDR3 region: CASSDLTSGLTDTQYF. In DNA, the CDR3 is TGTGCCAGCAGTGACTTAACTAGCGGACTCACAGATACGCAGTATTTT.

Points on this clone: One end of the junction varies from germline; a read error may be responsible. The chain uses TRBV6-1 and TRBJ2-3, with D possibly TRBD1 on 5 matching bases. The CDR3 is 15 amino acids. Germline-derived CDR1 and CDR2 are MNHNS and SASEGT. The CDR3 DNA reads as TGTGCCAGCAGTGAAAGCATTGGGGCCACAAATACGCAGTATTTT. Translating gives CASSESIGATNTQYF.

This clone was recorded once. V is TRBV28 and J is TRBJ2-7; no definite D call. CDR1 and CDR2 (germline): MDHEN, SYDVKM. This CDR3 has 12 residues. Deletions cut 5 bases from V and 4 bases from J, with 9 bases between. In DNA form, the CDR3 reads TGTGCCAGCAGTCACAGTCTTTACGAGCAGTACTTC. Encoded protein: CASSHSLYEQYF.

This chain connects TRBV7-9 to TRBJ1-1; D ambiguous. V lost 6 bases and J 4 bases, leaving 12 bases between the germline ends. From germline, CDR1 is SEHNR and CDR2 FQNEAQ (reference sequence). The CDR3 has 13 residues. In DNA, the CDR3 is TGTGCCAGCAGTTCCTCGGGAGGCACTGAAGCTTTCTTT. Translating it yields CASSSSGGTEAFF.

J is TRBJ2-1 and V is TRBV5-6, with TRBD1 matching 11 bases. CDR1 is SGHDT and CDR2 is YYEEEE in the germline V gene. Trimming cost V 0 bases and J 7 bases; bases outside gene matches: 9. The CDR3 has 17 residues. In DNA form, the CDR3 reads TGTGCCAGCAGCTTGGGGGTGGGACAGGGGGGTTGGAATGAGCAGTTCTTC. Translation: CASSLGVGQGGWNEQFF.

This clone was counted between two and nine times. The chain carries TRBV6-1 and TRBJ1-5, with 8 bases identical to TRBD1. CDR3 length equals 15 residues. CDR1 MNHNS and CDR2 SASEGT come from the germline V gene. Losses at the gene ends were 7 bases for V and 6 bases for J; bases not matched to a gene: 11. As DNA, the CDR3 is TGTGCCAGCACCCCGATCGGACAGGGCGGTCAGCCCCAGCATTTT. It yields the protein CASTPIGQGGQPQHF.

V usage is TRBV5-8 and J usage is TRBJ2-4; D gene uncertain. The CDR3 loop spans 16 amino acids. V was trimmed by 2 bases and J by 3 bases, leaving 15 bases between them. The germline gives CDR1 SGHTS, CDR2 YDEGEE. CDR3 DNA: TGTGCCAGCAGCTTCAGCGTGGTGATGAGCAAAAACATTCAGTACTTC. Amino acid sequence: CASSFSVVMSKNIQYF. The whole variable domain, filled in from reference TRBV5-8 and TRBJ2-4, reads EAGVTQSPTHLIKTRGQQATLRCSPISGHTSVYWYQQALGLGLQFLLWYDEGEERNRGNFPPRFSGRQFPNYSSELNVNALELEDSALYLCASSFSVVMSKNIQYFGAGTRLSVL.

This clone was seen a few times. The chain uses TRBV25-1 and TRBJ1-2; D unclear. V was cut by 3 bases and J by 7 bases, with 12 bases left in between. This CDR3 region has 13 residues. Germline CDR1 MGHDK, CDR2 SYGVNS. The CDR3 coding sequence is TGTGCCAGCAGTGACACAGTGTTTCGTGGCTACACCTTC. Translation gives CASSDTVFRGYTF.

V gene TRBV11-2 combines with J gene TRBJ1-1; perhaps TRBD1 as D (6 bases). Per the germline V gene, CDR1 is SGHAT and CDR2 is FQNNGV. The V gene lost 3 bases and the J gene lost 6 bases, with 17 bases spanning the gap. The CDR3 has 15 amino acids. CDR3 residues: CASSFTTGTTSEAFF. The CDR3 DNA sequence: TGTGCCAGCAGCTTTACCACCGGGACAACTTCTGAAGCTTTCTTT.

The chain combines TRBV28 with TRBJ2-7, with TRBD2 as a possible D gene (5 bases). CDR3 length: 13 residues. Germline-derived CDR1 and CDR2 are MDHEN and SYDVKM. The germline V and J ends were trimmed by 8 bases and 0 bases, with 11 bases remaining between them. The CDR3: CASVEAASYEQYF. The CDR3 DNA sequence: TGTGCCAGCGTGGAAGCGGCCTCCTACGAGCAGTACTTC.

In its sample, this clone was seen a few times. The genes are TRBV30 and TRBJ2-1; TRBD2 aligns across 8 bases. The ends lost 0 bases at V and 9 bases at J; junction bases unmatched: 10. The CDR3 has 15 amino acids. The germline CDR1 and CDR2 sequences are GTSNPN and SVGIG (reference sequence). CDR3 region: CAWSVKGLGSSEQFF. In DNA form, the CDR3 reads TGTGCCTGGAGTGTTAAGGGACTAGGGAGTAGTGAGCAGTTCTTC.

This clone was observed a handful of times. The chain employs TRBV15 and TRBJ2-5; TRBD1 is a possible D gene (6 bases). This CDR3 contains 14 residues. Per the germline V gene, CDR1 is LNHNV and CDR2 is YYDKDF (reference sequence). The V end lost 8 bases, the J end lost 5 bases, and 18 bases lay between the germline ends. CDR3 coding DNA: TGTGCCACCGCAACCCCGGGACATTGGGAGACCCAGTACTTC. This translates into CATATPGHWETQYF.

The sample holds one count of this clone. Here the CDR3 reads CASSRASGARTEAFF. The CDR3 DNA reads as TGCGCCAGCAGCCGAGCCAGCGGGGCGCGCACTGAAGCTTTCTTT. The V and J genes are TRBV4-1 and TRBJ1-1; a possible D gene is TRBD1 (5 bases). V dropped 4 bases and J dropped 4 bases, with 16 bases sitting between them. The CDR3 loop spans 15 amino acids. CDR1 is MGHRA, CDR2 YSYEKL, per germline.

The V and J genes are TRBV5-1 and TRBJ2-1, with D possibly matching TRBD1 (6 bases). Germline V gene sequence: CDR1 SGHRS, CDR2 YFSETQ. The V end lost 5 bases, the J end lost 5 bases, and 20 bases lay between the germline ends. The CDR3 is 16 amino acids. CDR3 sequence reads: CASSPLSAQGHNEQFF. The CDR3 region has the DNA TGCGCCAGCAGTCCCCTTTCCGCACAGGGCCACAATGAGCAGTTCTTC.

The CDR3 coding sequence is TGTGCCAGCAAACCGACTAGCGGGAGGGTCCCAGATACGCAGTATTTT. It codes for CASKPTSGRVPDTQYF. V and J are TRBV28 and TRBJ2-3; the match to TRBD2 covers 14 bases. Per germline, CDR1 MDHEN and CDR2 SYDVKM. J lost 4 bases, V lost 7 bases, and 7 bases had no gene match. This CDR3 is 16 amino acids long.

The genes are TRBV27 and TRBJ2-7; weak D call: TRBD2 (6 bases). The germline gives CDR1 MNHEY, CDR2 SMNVEV (reference sequence). V lost 0 bases to trimming and J lost 0 bases, with 9 bases between them. The CDR3 totals 15 residues. CDR3 region: CASSLSAGISYEQYF. CDR3 nucleotide sequence: TGTGCCAGCAGTTTATCGGCGGGGATCTCCTACGAGCAGTACTTC.

J is TRBJ2-3 and V is TRBV4-1; weak D call: TRBD2 (6 bases). The CDR3 totals 15 residues. From germline, CDR1 is MGHRA and CDR2 YSYEKL. V was trimmed by 1 base and J by 6 bases, leaving 14 bases between them. Here the CDR3 reads CASSQVVGRIDTQYF. The CDR3 nucleotides are TGCGCCAGCAGCCAAGTGGTGGGGAGGATCGATACGCAGTATTTT.

This clone turned up a few times. The rearrangement joins TRBV5-6 to TRBJ2-1; 7 bases match TRBD1. The CDR3 sequence is 16 residues long. The junction had 9 bases not matched to a gene; V was cut back by 2 bases and J by 4 bases. In germline, CDR1 is SGHDT, CDR2 YYEEEE. The CDR3 sequence is CASSFGTDQLYNEQFF. Written as DNA, the CDR3 is TGTGCCAGCAGCTTTGGGACAGACCAATTATACAATGAGCAGTTCTTC.

The chain employs TRBV6-5 and TRBJ2-3; TRBD2 matches at 8 bases. Per the germline V gene, CDR1 is MNHEY and CDR2 is SVGAGI. Trimming at V came to 4 bases and at J to 3 bases, leaving 6 bases not matched to a gene. This CDR3 has 15 residues. CDR3 in amino acids: CASSSAGGRTDTQYF. DNA of the CDR3: TGTGCCAGCAGTTCCGCGGGAGGTCGAACAGATACGCAGTATTTT.

The chain uses TRBV28 and TRBJ2-1; D ambiguous. CDR1 is MDHEN and CDR2 is SYDVKM in the germline V gene. The germline V and J ends were trimmed by 6 bases and 5 bases, with 2 bases remaining between them. The CDR3 totals 10 residues. CDR3: CASSDNEQFF. The CDR3 DNA reads TGTGCCAGCAGCGACAATGAGCAGTTCTTC.